This is a list of T cell receptor beta chains from one sample in a study of T cell changes during pregnancy in multiple sclerosis. Assay: immunoSEQ multiplex PCR; the TCRdb copy retains only in-frame clones and omits some. The sample shows tens of thousands of clones, about 88% of them seen only once. This specimen consisted of peripheral blood, obtained before pregnancy. The receptors come from a female donor with multiple sclerosis, enrolled in a pregnancy study. Both conserved end residues are part of each CDR3. The order of the fields is V gene, D gene, clone size, J gene, CDR3 DNA, CDR3 protein. The D gene is left open where the match is weak. Expanded clones are given a class, and other clones once, few, many or no size at all.

v_gene: TRBV5-6; d_gene: TRBD1; abundance: NA; j_gene: TRBJ1-5; CDR3nt: TGTGCCAGCAGCTTGTCGGCAGGGGGATTAAATCAGCCCCAGCATTTT; CDR3aa: CASSLSAGGLNQPQHF
v_gene: TRBV29-1; d_gene: TRBD2; abundance: once; j_gene: TRBJ2-1; CDR3nt: TGCAGCGTTGGCCTAGCGGGAGGGCCCCACAATGAGCAGTTCTTC; CDR3aa: CSVGLAGGPHNEQFF
v_gene: TRBV5-1; d_gene: NA; abundance: NA; j_gene: TRBJ2-5; CDR3nt: TGCGCCAGCAGCCAAATCCAAGAGACCCAGTACTTC; CDR3aa: CASSQIQETQYF
v_gene: TRBV9; d_gene: NA; abundance: NA; j_gene: TRBJ2-3; CDR3nt: TGTGCCAGCAGCGAAACCGGGACTAGCACAGATACGCAGTATTTT; CDR3aa: CASSETGTSTDTQYF
v_gene: TRBV5-1; d_gene: TRBD2; abundance: few; j_gene: TRBJ2-1; CDR3nt: TGCGCCAGCAGCTTGGAGGCTAGCGGGAACCCCTACAATGAGCAGTTCTTC; CDR3aa: CASSLEASGNPYNEQFF
v_gene: TRBV2; d_gene: TRBD1; abundance: NA; j_gene: TRBJ2-1; CDR3nt: TGTGCCAGCAGACCTACAGGGGGTCTTGAGCAGTTCTTC; CDR3aa: CASRPTGGLEQFF
v_gene: TRBV5-6; d_gene: TRBD1; abundance: NA; j_gene: TRBJ2-1; CDR3nt: TGTGCCAGCAGCCAACCGGACAGGGTTGGGGAGCAGTTCTTC; CDR3aa: CASSQPDRVGEQFF
v_gene: TRBV7-9; d_gene: NA; abundance: NA; j_gene: TRBJ1-1; CDR3nt: TGTGCCAGCAGCTTAACGGGGGTCCGCCTGGGGGCTTTCTTT; CDR3aa: CASSLTGVRLGAFF
v_gene: TRBV15; d_gene: NA; abundance: NA; j_gene: TRBJ2-7; CDR3nt: TGTGCCACCAATTTTGGGGGCCAATACGAGCAGTACTTC; CDR3aa: CATNFGGQYEQYF
v_gene: TRBV7-2; d_gene: TRBD1; abundance: once; j_gene: TRBJ1-4; CDR3nt: TGTGCCAGCACTCAGGGGGAGTATCGGGGTGAAAAACTGTTTTTT; CDR3aa: CASTQGEYRGEKLFF
v_gene: TRBV7-2; d_gene: TRBD1; abundance: NA; j_gene: TRBJ2-2; CDR3nt: TGTGCCAGCAGCCGTCCAACCGGGACAGGGGCCACCGGGGAGCTGTTTTTT; CDR3aa: CASSRPTGTGATGELFF
v_gene: TRBV11-3; d_gene: NA; abundance: NA; j_gene: TRBJ1-1; CDR3nt: TGTGCCAGCAGCTTGGGGGGGGTAAGCGGGGCTTTCTTT; CDR3aa: CASSLGGVSGAFF
v_gene: TRBV18; d_gene: TRBD1; abundance: NA; j_gene: TRBJ2-3; CDR3nt: TGTGCCAGCTCCGGACAGGGCACAGATACGCAGTATTTT; CDR3aa: CASSGQGTDTQYF
v_gene: TRBV10-3; d_gene: NA; abundance: NA; j_gene: TRBJ1-1; CDR3nt: TGTGCCATCAGTGGCGGGATGAACACTGAAGCTTTCTTT; CDR3aa: CAISGGMNTEAFF
v_gene: TRBV30; d_gene: NA; abundance: NA; j_gene: TRBJ1-5; CDR3nt: TGTGCCTGGGGGAGGGCCTTTAGCAATCAGCCCCAGCATTTT; CDR3aa: CAWGRAFSNQPQHF
v_gene: TRBV9; d_gene: TRBD1; abundance: NA; j_gene: TRBJ1-2; CDR3nt: TGTGCCAGCTCACAGCGGGACAGGGGGCGCGGAAACTATGGCTACACCTTC; CDR3aa: CASSQRDRGRGNYGYTF
v_gene: TRBV27; d_gene: NA; abundance: NA; j_gene: TRBJ2-3; CDR3nt: TGTGCCTCCCGCCGTGCCACAGTTTGGGCAGATACGCAGTATTTT; CDR3aa: CASRRATVWADTQYF
v_gene: TRBV6-5; d_gene: TRBD2; abundance: NA; j_gene: TRBJ2-3; CDR3nt: TGTGCCAGCAGTTCGGGGGGAGCAGATACGCAGTATTTT; CDR3aa: CASSSGGADTQYF
v_gene: TRBV19; d_gene: TRBD1; abundance: NA; j_gene: TRBJ2-4; CDR3nt: TGTGCCAGTAGAGGACAGGGGGCATACATTCAGTACTTC; CDR3aa: CASRGQGAYIQYF
v_gene: TRBV19; d_gene: NA; abundance: NA; j_gene: TRBJ1-5; CDR3nt: TGTGCCAGTAGTATCGTCAGGGAGGGCAATCAGCCCCAGCATTTT; CDR3aa: CASSIVREGNQPQHF